The 15 T cell receptor beta chains presented below share a single source sample, sequenced in a study of T cell changes during pregnancy in multiple sclerosis. Assay: immunoSEQ multiplex PCR; the TCRdb copy retains only in-frame clones and omits some. This table holds about 89,000 clones, approximately 94% found once. Sequenced material: peripheral blood, taken in the third trimester of pregnancy. The receptor source for this set is a female donor with multiple sclerosis, enrolled in a pregnancy study.

The chain joins TRBV30 to TRBJ1-6; 8 positions match TRBD1. Germline loops: CDR1 GTSNPN, CDR2 SVGIG (reference sequence). The CDR3 has 13 residues. V was pared by 3 bases and J by 7 bases, with 2 bases of the junction left unmatched. The CDR3 is CAWRGQENSPLHF. CDR3 in DNA: TGTGCCTGGAGGGGACAGGAGAATTCACCCCTCCACTTT.

The V gene is TRBV4-1, the J gene TRBJ2-3; 11 nucleotides agree with TRBD2. The CDR3 is 16 residues long. The germline gives CDR1 MGHRA, CDR2 YSYEKL. J was trimmed by 1 base and V by 5 bases; bases with no gene match: 5. CDR3 nucleotide sequence: TGCGCCAGCAGCAAACTAGCGGGAGCAGGCACAGATACGCAGTATTTT. This translates into CASSKLAGAGTDTQYF.

The chain has TRBV25-1 and TRBJ2-3, with a tentative D call TRBD1 (5 bases). From germline, CDR1 is MGHDK and CDR2 SYGVNS. This CDR3 is 16 amino acids long. The ends were cut back, 5 bases at V and 2 bases at J, with 17 bases in the middle. CDR3 DNA sequence: TGTGCCAGCAGTCAAGGAAGGGGATCCTTCACAGATACGCAGTATTTT. It translates to CASSQGRGSFTDTQYF.

This clone was recorded only once. The DNA of the CDR3 is TGTGCCAGCTCACCCAAATACTTTAAACAGGGATACACAGATACGCAGTATTTT. It specifies CASSPKYFKQGYTDTQYF. The chain carries TRBV18 and TRBJ2-3; a weak D match, TRBD1 (6 bases). With 3 bases removed from V and 2 bases from J, the gap between germline ends came to 21 bases. Germline values: CDR1 KGHSH, CDR2 LQKENI. The CDR3 covers 18 residues. The whole variable domain, filled in from reference TRBV18 and TRBJ2-3, reads NAGVMQNPRHLVRRRGQEARLRCSPMKGHSHVYWYRQLPEEGLKFMVYLQKENIIDESGMPKERFSAEFPKEGPSILRIQQVVRGDSAAYFCASSPKYFKQGYTDTQYFGPGTRLTVL.

The table lists this clone with a count of one. The chain links TRBV7-2 to TRBJ1-2, with 10 nucleotides matching TRBD1. The CDR3 is 15 amino acids. Germline CDR1 and CDR2: SGHTA and FQGNSA. Trimming cost V 4 bases and J 5 bases; bases outside gene matches: 7. The CDR3 region has the DNA TGTGCCAGCAGCTCTTTCGGGACAGGGGAATATGGCTACACCTTC. Translation: CASSSFGTGEYGYTF.

The chain couples TRBV18 to TRBJ1-1; D perhaps matches TRBD1 (5 bases). Germline V gene data show CDR1 as KGHSH and CDR2 as LQKENI. CDR3 length: 13 amino acids. The V end lost 4 bases, the J end lost 5 bases, and 11 bases lay between the germline ends. DNA for the CDR3: TGTGCCAGCTCACACGGCGGGGGGACTGAAGCTTTCTTT. This gives the protein CASSHGGGTEAFF.

This sequence joins TRBV7-9 and TRBJ2-1; 10 nucleotides agree with TRBD2. CDR3 length equals 16 residues. CDR1 is SEHNR, CDR2 FQNEAQ, per germline (reference sequence). Trimming cost V 3 bases and J 10 bases; bases outside gene matches: 12. Here the CDR3 reads CASSFLAGGRIREQFF. CDR3 nucleotides: TGTGCCAGCAGCTTTTTAGCGGGAGGACGGATAAGGGAGCAGTTCTTC. Combining the CDR3 with reference TRBV7-9 and TRBJ2-1 gives the whole variable domain DTGVSQNPRHKITKRGQNVTFRCDPISEHNRLYWYRQTLGQGPEFLTYFQNEAQLEKSRLLSDRFSAERPKGSFSTLEIQRTEQGDSAMYLCASSFLAGGRIREQFFGPGTRLTVL.

This chain uses TRBV11-2 with TRBJ2-7; 12 positions match TRBD2. Germline trimming cut 8 bases from V and 4 bases from J; bases unmatched to any gene: 6. The CDR3 is 14 residues long. Per germline, CDR1 SGHAT and CDR2 FQNNGV. The chain's CDR3 is CASELAGGSYEQYF. The CDR3, as DNA: TGTGCCAGCGAACTAGCGGGAGGTTCATACGAGCAGTACTTC.

This chain joins TRBV6-1 and TRBJ2-1; TRBD2 agrees at 14 bases. Looked up from germline, CDR1 is MNHNS and CDR2 is SASEGT. V shed 7 bases and J 13 bases; nucleotides not matched to a gene: 9. This CDR3 has 14 residues. The CDR3 loop is CASNPGTSGSTQFF. The DNA for the CDR3 is TGTGCCAGCAATCCCGGGACTAGCGGGAGTACCCAGTTCTTC.

The chain uses TRBV27 and TRBJ1-5; D is unclear. Trimming cost V 4 bases and J 9 bases, with 10 bases left between them. The CDR3 runs to 12 residues. CDR1 MNHEY and CDR2 SMNVEV come from the germline V gene (reference sequence). CDR3 coding DNA: TGTGCCAGCAGTTCCCCACCCGGGCCCCAGCATTTT. Its protein is CASSSPPGPQHF.

The chain couples TRBV30 to TRBJ2-1; TRBD2 aligns across 8 bases. V gave up 3 bases and J gave up 4 bases; unmatched junction bases: 5. Germline V gene data show CDR1 as GTSNPN and CDR2 as SVGIG (reference sequence). The CDR3 sequence is 14 residues long. The CDR3: CAWSTSGAYNEQFF. The CDR3, as DNA: TGTGCCTGGAGCACTAGCGGTGCTTACAATGAGCAGTTCTTC. Full variable domain (remainder filled in from reference TRBV30 and TRBJ2-1): SQTIHQWPATLVQPVGSPLSLECTVEGTSNPNLYWYRQAAGRGLQLLFYSVGIGQISSEVPQNLSASRPQDRQFILSSKKLLLSDSGFYLCAWSTSGAYNEQFFGPGTRLTVL.

The chain couples TRBV28 to TRBJ2-1; D remains unclear. V lost 8 bases and J lost 0, with 17 bases in between. There are 16 residues in the CDR3. Germline V gene sequence: CDR1 MDHEN, CDR2 SYDVKM. CDR3 region: CASGLFGWSSYNEQFF. CDR3 coding DNA: TGTGCCAGCGGTCTATTTGGTTGGAGCTCCTACAATGAGCAGTTCTTC.

The rearrangement uses TRBV12-5 and TRBJ2-5; TRBD1 agrees at 7 bases. CDR1 LGHNT and CDR2 FRNRAP come from the germline V gene. This CDR3 spans 19 amino acids. With V trimmed by 7 bases and J by 1 base, 21 bases remained unmatched. Here the CDR3 reads CASAQKKNVIRDSQETQYF. The DNA for the CDR3 is TGTGCTAGTGCCCAGAAAAAAAATGTAATCCGGGACAGCCAAGAGACCCAGTACTTC.

V usage is TRBV10-3 and J usage is TRBJ1-3; 12 bases are a match to TRBD1. Germline V gives CDR1 ENHRY, CDR2 SYGVKD. V dropped 4 bases and J dropped 4; count of bases not matched to a gene: 5. CDR3 size: 16 residues. CDR3: CAISGGQGAQGNTIYF. The CDR3 nucleotides are TGTGCCATCAGTGGGGGACAGGGGGCACAAGGAAACACCATATATTTT.

The chain combines TRBV7-3 with TRBJ2-1, with D possibly matching TRBD2 (5 bases). CDR3 length: 15 amino acids. CDR1 and CDR2 (germline): SGHTA, FQGTGA. Trimming stripped 2 bases from V and 3 bases from J, with 11 bases between. The CDR3 spells CASSLESGLYNEQFF. CDR3 DNA sequence: TGTGCCAGCAGCTTAGAAAGCGGACTCTACAATGAGCAGTTCTTC. The variable domain in full, with the rest retrieved from reference TRBV7-3 and TRBJ2-1, is GAGVSQTPSNKVTEKGKYVELRCDPISGHTALYWYRQSLGQGPEFLIYFQGTGAADDSGLPNDRFFAVRPEGSVSTLKIQRTERGDSAVYLCASSLESGLYNEQFFGPGTRLTVL.